This T cell receptor (beta chain) emerged from a study of beta chain features in type 1 diabetes. Details on this clone: The antigen is unknown.

Sequenced material consisted of expressed TCRB transcripts (all of the isolated RNA was reverse transcribed). The data were produced by immunoSEQ multiplex PCR, yet TCRdb's version contains in-frame clones alone and is incomplete. The sample lists around 310,000 clones; about 10% were seen once. Findings and limits, study-wide: Moderately but significantly shorter TCRB CDR3s were found in Type 1 diabetes patients in all four CD4+ subsets.

The germline V and J ends were trimmed by 4 bases and 1 base, with 12 bases remaining between them. The CDR3 spans 15 residues. From germline, CDR1 is ENHRY and CDR2 SYGVKD. The V and J genes are TRBV10-3 and TRBJ2-3, with no clear D. This clonotype originated in a woman in her thirties in good health. What was sequenced was naive CD4+ T cells from blood. The CDR3 sequence is CAISGHSPGTDTQYF. DNA for the CDR3: TGTGCCATCAGTGGACATTCCCCGGGCACAGATACGCAGTATTTT.